This T cell receptor (beta chain) was retrieved from a study of OX40 agonist ivuxolimab in advanced cancers. Across the study: Ivuxolimab, which patients received intravenously every 2 weeks, was dosed at 0.01 to 10 mg/kg. Cohort: around 86% men, mean age about 62, aged about 20 to 85. Study-wide results and limits: More expanded clones were found, on average, in CD8+ than in CD4+ T cells. Low levels of normalized T-cell clonal expansion also appeared in some nonresponders.

Points on this clone: Antigen: not known. A junction boundary mismatches the germline segment, possibly from a read error.

TCRdb's table, derived via immunoSEQ multiplex PCR, lists solely in-frame clones and lacks some. The data show approximately 60,000 clones, roughly nine tenths seen once. The CDR3 consists of 14 residues. Germline lookup yields CDR1 SSHAT and CDR2 FNYEAQ (reference sequence). The TCR was taken from an adult with an advanced solid tumor such as melanoma, head and neck, liver or kidney cancer. This chain connects TRBV7-7 to TRBJ2-5; tentative D call: TRBD1 (5 bases). Sequencing was performed on CD4+ or CD8+ T cells sorted from blood, taken in a trial of the OX40 agonist ivuxolimab. This CDR3 is CASSLGRNQETQYF. The DNA of the CDR3 is TGTGCTAGCAGCTTGGGGCGGAATCAAGAGACCCAGTACTTC.